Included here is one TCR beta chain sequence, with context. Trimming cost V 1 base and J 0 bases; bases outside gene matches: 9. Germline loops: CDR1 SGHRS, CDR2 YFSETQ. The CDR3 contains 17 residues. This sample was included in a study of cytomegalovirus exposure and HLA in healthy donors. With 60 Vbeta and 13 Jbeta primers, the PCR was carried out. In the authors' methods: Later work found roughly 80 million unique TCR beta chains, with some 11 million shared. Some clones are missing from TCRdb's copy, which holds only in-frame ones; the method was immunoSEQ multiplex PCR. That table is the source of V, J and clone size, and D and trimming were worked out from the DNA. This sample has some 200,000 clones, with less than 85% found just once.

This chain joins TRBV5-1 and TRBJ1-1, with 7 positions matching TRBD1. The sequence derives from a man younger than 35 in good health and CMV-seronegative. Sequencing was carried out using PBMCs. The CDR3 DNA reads TGCGCCAGCAGCTTGCATGCGCCGGGACAGATGAACACTGAAGCTTTCTTT. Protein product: CASSLHAPGQMNTEAFF.